A single sample is the source of the 10 T cell receptor beta chains below, sequenced in a study of molecular identifiers for immune sequencing clone quantification. TCRdb redid the calling of the PCR reads with MiXCR, one entry per CDR3 protein. The table has about 640,000 distinct CDR3 sequences, 20% seen once. Material for sequencing was naive CD8+ T cells from blood, with Jurkat cell RNA spiked in. Subset in this sample: FACS-sorted CD8+CD4-CCR7+CD45RA+ naive T cells. These receptor sequences come from a human donor in good health. Some libraries in this study had Jurkat cell RNA spiked in.

This clonotype was picked up a small number of times. V and J are TRBV7-9 and TRBJ2-1, with TRBD2 matching over 9 bases. The germline V gene encodes CDR1 SEHNR and CDR2 FQNEAQ (reference sequence). V lost 5 bases, J lost 5 bases, and 4 bases stayed unmatched. This CDR3 has 14 amino acids. CDR3 residues: CASSLTSGHNEQFF. The CDR3 bases are TGTGCCAGCAGCCTGACTAGCGGTCACAATGAGCAGTTCTTC.

With regard to this clonotype: A much larger clone differs by one base, so this may be a read error. The chain uses TRBV29-1 and TRBJ2-3; 7 bases are a match to TRBD2. CDR1 SQVTM and CDR2 ANQGSEA come from the germline V gene. CDR3 size: 16 residues. The V gene end was trimmed by 1 base and the J gene end by 4 bases; junction bases not matched to a gene: 11. CDR3 in amino acids: CSVEGASGHTADTQYF. DNA for the CDR3: TGCAGCGTTGAAGGCGCTAGCGGACACACGGCAGATACGCAGTATTTT.

As concerns this clonotype: The junction does not match germline at one end; this may be a read error. The rearrangement joins TRBV7-9 to TRBJ2-7; D might be TRBD1 or TRBD2, each matching 5 bases. CDR1 and CDR2 (germline): SEHNR, FQNEAQ (reference sequence). CDR3 length equals 14 residues. This CDR3 is CANSHRGRVDEQYF. Here the CDR3 DNA reads TGTGCCAACAGCCACCGGGGCAGGGTCGACGAGCAGTACTTC.

The rearrangement links TRBV20-1 to TRBJ1-3, with a tentative D call TRBD1 (5 bases). V gave up 3 bases and J gave up 3 bases, with 9 bases separating them. Per the germline V gene, CDR1 is DFQATT and CDR2 is SNEGSKA (reference sequence). The CDR3 contains 13 residues. CDR3 coding DNA: TGCAGTGCTAGGCCAGGGTTTGGAAACACCATATATTTT. Translated, it gives CSARPGFGNTIYF.

At least ten counts were recorded for this clonotype. The rearrangement links TRBV5-5 to TRBJ1-4; D ambiguous. V was trimmed by 0 bases and J by 3 bases, leaving 15 bases between them. The CDR3 has 17 residues. From germline, CDR1 is SGHKS and CDR2 YYEKEE (reference sequence). CDR3 in amino acids: CASSLEWSGSPNEKLFF. The CDR3 nucleotides read TGTGCCAGCAGCTTGGAATGGTCGGGGAGTCCTAATGAAAAACTGTTTTTT.

The V gene is TRBV5-6, the J gene TRBJ2-7; no definite D call. Germline CDR1 reads SGHDT; CDR2 reads YYEEEE. The CDR3 length is 13 residues. Trimming left V 3 bases short and J 2 bases short, with 9 bases between. CDR3 protein: CASSYDLTYEQYF. As DNA, the CDR3 is TGTGCCAGCAGCTACGACCTAACCTACGAGCAGTACTTC.

This clonotype was seen a handful of times. The conserved phenylalanine or tryptophan normally closing the CDR3 is absent here, so this likely arose from a read error. The rearrangement links TRBV5-1 to TRBJ1-1; 9 positions match TRBD1. V dropped 0 bases and J dropped 5; count of bases not matched to a gene: 2. Germline assignment: CDR1 SGHRS and CDR2 YFSETQ. This CDR3 is 14 amino acids long. The CDR3 coding sequence is TGCGCCAGCAGCTTGGGGACAGGGGTGACTGAAGCTTTCTCT. Protein product: CASSLGTGVTEAFS.

This clonotype was detected many times. V usage is TRBV20-1 and J usage is TRBJ2-2; possible D gene TRBD2, 7 bases. The germline V and J ends were trimmed by 0 bases and 6 bases, with 11 bases remaining between them. Germline-derived CDR1 and CDR2 are DFQATT and SNEGSKA (reference sequence). The CDR3 sequence is 14 residues long. The CDR3 sequence is CSARELGGAGELFF. CDR3 DNA: TGCAGTGCTAGAGAATTAGGGGGGGCCGGGGAGCTGTTTTTT.

Many counts were recorded for this clonotype. V usage is TRBV20-1 and J usage is TRBJ1-2, with D perhaps matching TRBD1 (5 bases). Germline assignment: CDR1 DFQATT and CDR2 SNEGSKA (reference sequence). Trimming took off 1 base at V and 2 bases at J, with 14 bases between the two ends. The CDR3 extends over 15 amino acids. The CDR3 DNA is TGCAGTGCTAGAGCCTTTGACAGAGCCAACTATGGCTACACCTTC. It codes for CSARAFDRANYGYTF.

Points on this clonotype: This may arise from a read error, as a much more abundant clone is one base away. CDR3 in DNA: TGTGCCAGCTCCAATCTAGCGGGAATGAACACCGGGGAGCCGTTTTTT. Residues: CASSNLAGMNTGEPFF. The chain joins TRBV7-9 to TRBJ2-2, with TRBD2 matching over 9 bases. The CDR3 length is 16 residues. The V gene's germline CDR1 is SEHNR and CDR2 FQNEAQ (reference sequence).